This T cell receptor (beta chain) was recovered during a study of control samples from healthy donors and cancer patients. Assay: immunoSEQ multiplex PCR; the TCRdb copy retains only in-frame clones and omits some. The sample yields roughly 80,000 clones, approximately 92% seen once. The sample was blood. The TCR originated in a woman aged 55-69 years in good health.

CDR3 protein: CASSFGGLAGNTIYF. DNA of the CDR3: TGTGCCAGCAGCTTCGGGGGGCTGGCTGGAAACACCATATATTTT. The chain employs TRBV5-4 and TRBJ1-3, with D perhaps matching TRBD1 (6 bases). Germline CDR1 reads SGHNT; CDR2 reads YYREEE (reference sequence). The CDR3 is 15 amino acids. Trimming cost V 2 bases and J 2 bases, with 11 bases left between them.